The 32 T cell receptor beta chains below all came from one sample that was sequenced in a study of blood T cell repertoires in COVID-19. Repertoires were generated with immunoSEQ multiplex PCR, while TCRdb's copy carries only in-frame clones and drops some. The sample holds around 140,000 clones, about 79% seen once. What was sequenced was peripheral blood. Every receptor here comes from a man in his 60s with active or convalescent COVID-19.

This rearrangement joins TRBV27 to TRBJ1-2; D gene unclear. Trimming removed 0 bases from V and 0 bases from J, with 11 bases in between. The length of the CDR3 is 16 residues. Per germline, CDR1 MNHEY and CDR2 SMNVEV (reference sequence). The CDR3 here is CASSLSYAEANYGYTF. The CDR3 nucleotides read TGTGCCAGCAGTTTATCGTATGCAGAGGCTAACTATGGCTACACCTTC.

This CDR3 is CASRSTGNTEAFF. The DNA for the CDR3 is TGTGCCAGCAGGTCGACAGGGAACACTGAAGCTTTCTTT. This chain joins TRBV5-6 and TRBJ1-1, with D maybe TRBD1 (6 bases). This CDR3 has 13 amino acids. With 5 bases removed from V and 1 base from J, the gap between germline ends came to 9 bases. The germline V gene encodes CDR1 SGHDT and CDR2 YYEEEE.

This chain connects TRBV3-1 (or the pseudogene TRBV3-2) to TRBJ2-7, with 9 bases aligning to TRBD1. Germline CDR1 is LGHDT and CDR2 is YNNKEL (reference sequence). V gave up 4 bases and J gave up 6 bases; unmatched junction bases: 7. The CDR3 covers 14 residues. In nucleotides, the CDR3 is TGTGCCAGCAGCCCTGGGACAGGGAGAGGCGAGCAGTACTTC. Amino acid sequence: CASSPGTGRGEQYF.

The genes are TRBV5-4 and TRBJ1-1; perhaps TRBD1 as D (5 bases). Per germline, CDR1 SGHNT and CDR2 YYREEE (reference sequence). V was clipped by 0 bases and J by 3 bases, with 12 bases between them. The CDR3 sequence is 15 residues long. The CDR3 here is CASSLGRGGDTEAFF. The DNA of the CDR3 is TGTGCCAGCAGCTTGGGTAGGGGTGGGGACACTGAAGCTTTCTTT.

This chain uses TRBV5-1 with TRBJ2-1; 12 nucleotides line up with TRBD2. J lost 7 bases, V lost 4 bases, and 3 bases had no gene match. CDR1 and CDR2 (germline): SGHRS, YFSETQ. This CDR3 region has 14 residues. CDR3 nucleotide sequence: TGCGCCAGCAGCCCGGGACTAGCGGGTAATGAGCAGTTCTTC. It specifies CASSPGLAGNEQFF. Filled out from reference TRBV5-1 and TRBJ2-1, the complete variable domain reads KAGVTQTPRYLIKTRGQQVTLSCSPISGHRSVSWYQQTPGQGLQFLFEYFSETQRNKGNFPGRFSGRQFSNSRSEMNVSTLELGDSALYLCASSPGLAGNEQFFGPGTRLTVL.

The V call is TRBV2, the J call TRBJ1-2; TRBD1 aligns across 10 bases. V lost 3 bases and J lost 1; bases outside the gene matches: 8. The CDR3 is made up of 17 amino acids. Germline V gene sequence: CDR1 SNHLY, CDR2 FYNNEI. In nucleotides, the CDR3 is TGTGCCAGCAGTGAGGAGGACAGGGGGGTGATTAACTATGGCTACACCTTC. Residues: CASSEEDRGVINYGYTF.

V and J are TRBV6-5 and TRBJ1-2; 9 bases match TRBD1. J was trimmed by 3 bases and V by 8 bases; bases with no gene match: 10. The CDR3 loop spans 15 amino acids. Germline values: CDR1 MNHEY, CDR2 SVGAGI. The CDR3 protein is CASHKQGAKDYGYTF. CDR3 nucleotide sequence: TGTGCCAGCCACAAACAGGGGGCGAAAGACTATGGCTACACCTTC.

The J gene is TRBJ1-5, the V gene TRBV19, with 9 bases identical to TRBD1. From germline, CDR1 is LNHDA and CDR2 SQIVND (reference sequence). V shed 1 base, J shed 6 bases, and the junction held 4 bases outside the gene matches. This CDR3 is 15 amino acids long. CDR3 sequence: CASSIGQGDSQPQHF. The CDR3 DNA reads TGTGCCAGTAGTATAGGACAGGGGGATTCTCAGCCCCAGCATTTT.

The chain has TRBV27 and TRBJ1-2, with TRBD1 identical over 12 bases. Germline-derived CDR1 and CDR2 are MNHEY and SMNVEV (reference sequence). The CDR3 consists of 18 residues. J was trimmed by 4 bases and V by 3 bases; bases with no gene match: 12. CDR3: CASSLGPGQGARGYGYTF. For the CDR3, the DNA is TGTGCCAGCAGTTTGGGGCCGGGACAGGGGGCGCGTGGCTATGGCTACACCTTC.

The chain links TRBV11-3 to TRBJ1-6; tentative D call: TRBD1 (5 bases). V lost 1 base and J lost 0, with 13 bases in between. This CDR3 has 18 residues. Germline V gene lookup returns CDR1 SGHNT and CDR2 YENEEA. Here the CDR3 reads CASSLVSGGSSYNSPLHF. DNA for the CDR3: TGTGCCAGCAGCTTAGTATCCGGGGGGAGCTCCTATAATTCACCCCTCCACTTT.

The chain couples TRBV2 to TRBJ1-2; maybe TRBD1 (5 bases). The V end was cut by 8 bases, the J end by 8 bases, with 18 bases between. CDR3 length equals 13 residues. In germline, CDR1 is SNHLY, CDR2 FYNNEI. The CDR3 nucleotides are TGTGCCAGCTTAATTCAAGGGGCGCGGGGCTACACCTTC. Encoded protein: CASLIQGARGYTF.

The chain couples TRBV27 to TRBJ1-2; D not certain. V gave up 5 bases and J gave up 4 bases, with 17 bases separating them. There are 15 residues in the CDR3. The germline CDR1 and CDR2 sequences are MNHEY and SMNVEV (reference sequence). CDR3 loop: CASSPIGGESYGYTF. CDR3 nucleotide sequence: TGTGCCAGCAGTCCGATCGGCGGGGAAAGCTATGGCTACACCTTC.

The chain is built from TRBV18 and TRBJ1-1, with 8 positions matching TRBD1. The CDR3 consists of 14 residues. The V and J ends lost 7 bases and 3 bases, in that order; junction bases with no gene match: 7. Germline-derived CDR1 and CDR2 are KGHSH and LQKENI. The CDR3 nucleotides are TGTGCCAGCTTTACGACAGGGGCCTACACTGAAGCTTTCTTT. Amino acids: CASFTTGAYTEAFF.

The chain uses TRBV10-2 and TRBJ2-1; TRBD2 might be the D (6 bases). The CDR3 is made up of 14 amino acids. Between the trimmed V and J ends, which lost 3 bases and 2 bases, there was a span of 8 bases. Germline values: CDR1 WSHSY, CDR2 SAAADI. The CDR3 spells CASSDGGTYNEQFF. CDR3 bases: TGCGCCAGCAGTGATGGCGGGACCTACAATGAGCAGTTCTTC.

The chain couples TRBV10-3 to TRBJ2-3; D is perhaps TRBD2 (5 bases). The CDR3 contains 15 residues. Germline values: CDR1 ENHRY, CDR2 SYGVKD. Trimming removed 3 bases from V and 4 bases from J, with 14 bases in between. This chain's CDR3 is CAISEGSMGSDTQYF. The DNA of the CDR3 is TGTGCCATCAGTGAAGGGAGCATGGGGTCAGATACGCAGTATTTT.

Here the CDR3 DNA reads TGTGCCAGCAGCCTCAGGGGGCTAATAGTTTATGGCTACACCTTC. It encodes CASSLRGLIVYGYTF. The gene calls are TRBV5-6 and TRBJ1-2; 8 bases match TRBD1. Germline CDR1 and CDR2: SGHDT and YYEEEE. The CDR3 has 15 amino acids. V lost 4 bases and J lost 5; bases outside the gene matches: 10.

V and J are TRBV27 and TRBJ2-3; 9 bases fit TRBD1. This CDR3 is built from 18 residues. With 3 bases clipped from V and 1 base from J, the junction kept 11 bases outside the gene matches. CDR1 MNHEY and CDR2 SMNVEV come from the germline V gene (reference sequence). CDR3 nucleotide sequence: TGTGCCAGCAGTTTCTTTTCACAGGGGGCGTATGGCACAGATACGCAGTATTTT. Its translation is CASSFFSQGAYGTDTQYF.

The chain combines TRBV4-1 with TRBJ1-1, with 8 bases lining up with TRBD1. V lost 1 base to trimming and J lost 5 bases; unmatched junction nucleotides: 12. From germline, CDR1 is MGHRA and CDR2 YSYEKL. This CDR3 is 17 amino acids long. CDR3 nucleotides: TGCGCCAGCAGCCAAGGCGGCAGGGGGCAAAGCTGGACTGAAGCTTTCTTT. This translates into CASSQGGRGQSWTEAFF.

The V gene is TRBV20-1, the J gene TRBJ1-2; no clear D gene. Germline CDR1 is DFQATT and CDR2 is SNEGSKA (reference sequence). The CDR3 totals 11 residues. With 4 bases removed from V and 2 bases from J, the gap between germline ends came to 5 bases. The CDR3 is CSANWNYGYTF. Here the CDR3 DNA reads TGCAGTGCTAACTGGAACTATGGCTACACCTTC.

The V call is TRBV18, the J call TRBJ1-2; D remains unclear. V lost 1 base to trimming and J lost 2 bases, with 8 bases between them. Germline values: CDR1 KGHSH, CDR2 LQKENI. The CDR3 loop spans 14 amino acids. Here the CDR3 reads CASSPRQENYGYTF. CDR3 nucleotide sequence: TGTGCCAGCTCACCACGGCAGGAAAACTATGGCTACACCTTC.

This clone has only one observation. This chain connects TRBV27 to TRBJ1-6, with unresolved D. V lost 5 bases and J 2 bases, leaving 10 bases between the germline ends. The germline CDR1 and CDR2 sequences are MNHEY and SMNVEV (reference sequence). The CDR3 extends over 15 amino acids. The DNA of the CDR3 is TGTGCCAGCAGTAGAGGAGGAACCTATAATTCACCCCTCCACTTT. The encoded protein is CASSRGGTYNSPLHF.

This sequence joins TRBV25-1 and TRBJ1-1, with unresolved D. CDR3 size: 15 residues. Trimming shortened V by 7 bases and J by 0 bases, and 15 bases separated the two germline ends. The germline V gene has CDR1 MGHDK and CDR2 SYGVNS. The CDR3 DNA follows: TGTGCCAGCACAGCGGCGATTGGCATGAACACTGAAGCTTTCTTT. Its protein is CASTAAIGMNTEAFF.

The CDR3 loop reads CASSLGRSNYGYTF. Here the CDR3 DNA reads TGCGCCAGCAGCTTGGGGCGGAGTAACTATGGCTACACCTTC. The rearrangement uses TRBV5-1 and TRBJ1-2; no firm D call. CDR1 SGHRS and CDR2 YFSETQ come from the germline V gene. The CDR3 is made up of 14 amino acids. The V gene lost 0 bases and the J gene lost 1 base, with 7 bases spanning the gap.

This rearrangement joins TRBV18 to TRBJ2-2, with D hard to call. Per germline, CDR1 KGHSH and CDR2 LQKENI. CDR3 size: 14 residues. V gave up 0 bases and J gave up 4 bases, with 6 bases separating them. CDR3 region: CASSPPVATGELFF. For the CDR3, the DNA is TGTGCCAGCTCACCACCCGTGGCCACCGGGGAGCTGTTTTTT.

This chain links TRBV19 with TRBJ2-4, with 7 bases that match TRBD1. CDR3 length: 15 amino acids. V trimming: 2 bases; J trimming: 6 bases; junction bases outside the gene matches: 7. Germline V gene sequence: CDR1 LNHDA, CDR2 SQIVND (reference sequence). The DNA for the CDR3 is TGTGCCAGTAGTATACAGGACAGGAACAGAAACATTCAGTACTTC. As protein: CASSIQDRNRNIQYF.

The rearrangement links TRBV3-1 (or the pseudogene TRBV3-2) to TRBJ2-3; weak D call: TRBD2 (5 bases). CDR3 length: 14 amino acids. Trimming pared 1 base from V and 0 bases from J, leaving 5 bases between. Germline loops: CDR1 LGHDT, CDR2 YNNKEL (reference sequence). The CDR3 region has the DNA TGTGCCAGCAGCCAAGGGACTAGCACAGATACGCAGTATTTT. Protein: CASSQGTSTDTQYF.

In this sample, this clone turned up once. This chain links TRBV9 with TRBJ1-3; TRBD1 aligns across 7 bases. CDR1 and CDR2 from the germline V gene are SGDLS and YYNGEE. J gave up 2 bases and V 4 bases, and 3 bases lay outside the gene matches. The CDR3 spans 14 residues. The CDR3 DNA reads as TGTGCCAGCAGCCCTGGGACAGCTGGAAACACCATATATTTT. This codes for CASSPGTAGNTIYF. Variable domain in full (rest from reference TRBV9 and TRBJ1-3): DSGVTQTPKHLITATGQRVTLRCSPRSGDLSVYWYQQSLDQGLQFLIQYYNGEERAKGNILERFSAQQFPDLHSELNLSSLELGDSALYFCASSPGTAGNTIYFGEGSWLTVV.

V and J are TRBV5-1 and TRBJ2-6, with D maybe TRBD1 (6 bases). CDR1 is SGHRS, CDR2 YFSETQ, per germline. The CDR3 sequence is 17 residues long. V was clipped by 4 bases and J by 2 bases, with 16 bases between them. The CDR3 sequence is CASSADQGHAGANVLTF. Written as DNA, the CDR3 is TGCGCCAGCAGCGCGGACCAGGGGCATGCTGGGGCCAACGTCCTGACTTTC.

The CDR3 nucleotides read TGTGCCAGCAGCTTAGCAGGGGGCTTTGAGCAGTTCTTC. Translating it yields CASSLAGGFEQFF. The chain uses TRBV11-3 and TRBJ2-1; 8 bases map to TRBD1. Germline lookup yields CDR1 SGHNT and CDR2 YENEEA. The CDR3 is made up of 13 amino acids. J lost 9 bases, V lost 1 base, and 2 bases had no gene match.

The chain combines TRBV6-5 with TRBJ1-5; 7 bases line up with TRBD1. V trimming: 2 bases; J trimming: 10 bases; junction bases outside the gene matches: 8. Germline V gives CDR1 MNHEY, CDR2 SVGAGI. The CDR3 totals 14 residues. CDR3 loop: CASSYRGLSGPQHF. The CDR3 bases are TGTGCCAGCAGTTACAGGGGGCTTTCGGGACCCCAGCATTTT.

This clone was picked up one time. This chain uses TRBV19 with TRBJ2-2, with D tentatively TRBD2 (5 bases). The CDR3 totals 17 residues. V lost 8 bases and J 8 bases, leaving 27 bases between the germline ends. The germline V gene has CDR1 LNHDA and CDR2 SQIVND (reference sequence). CDR3 bases: TGTGCCAGTTATTCTGCTTTCAGAGGGTTCCTATGGGGGGAGCTGTTTTTT. Translated: CASYSAFRGFLWGELFF.

The V gene is TRBV18, the J gene TRBJ1-4, with D unresolved. This CDR3 region has 15 residues. With 0 bases removed from V and 3 bases from J, the gap between germline ends came to 8 bases. Germline CDR1 is KGHSH and CDR2 is LQKENI. The CDR3 sequence is CASSPPQMANEKLFF. The CDR3 DNA follows: TGTGCCAGCTCACCACCCCAGATGGCTAATGAAAAACTGTTTTTT.